This TCR beta chain was identified in a study of T cells in Graves' hyperthyroidism and ophthalmopathy (dated by TCRdb to between 2018 and 2020). In the study overall: Peripheral blood samples were taken at initial diagnosis, before any treatment was given. An independent validation cohort of under 20 hyperthyroidism patients and approximately 16 patients who later progressed to ophthalmopathy tested prospective prediction of ophthalmopathy. Once sampling was done, hyperthyroidism patients were given methimazole at a starting dose of 30 mg daily, whereas ophthalmopathy patients were given high-dose intravenous methylprednisolone. According to the paper, TCR Vbeta CDR3 sequencing was carried out on roughly 130 peripheral blood samples, which came from under 50 ophthalmopathy, 75 or so hyperthyroidism and some 17 progressor patients. The approximately 98 discovery patients were randomly divided into training and test sets at a 7:3 ratio. TCR V-J signatures able to tell the groups apart were searched for in a discovery cohort of 90 to 100 patients, of whom around 43 had Graves' ophthalmopathy and about 60 had stable Graves' hyperthyroidism. The study also compared thyroid tissue and blood T-cell repertoires from about six Graves' hyperthyroidism patients.

Overall study outcomes, separate from this receptor: Most expanded thyroid clonotypes (frequency above 0.001) were also detected in blood, suggesting blood repertoires may reflect thyroid immune responses. Ophthalmopathy was separated from stable hyperthyroidism by a 13 V-J signature model, with around 90% sensitivity and about 81% specificity obtained in cross-validation and 80%/75% obtained in testing. During validation, the model predicted progression to ophthalmopathy a median of about 6.5 months ahead of onset, with 60% to 71% sensitivity and around 72% specificity. Sample size was not statistically predetermined, and investigators were not blinded to group allocation.

A patient counted as having stable Graves' hyperthyroidism if no progression to ophthalmopathy occurred over 18 months of follow-up. Hyperthyroidism patients were newly diagnosed, with disease duration under 2 months, and aged 18 to 65 years. Any patient with an uncontrolled infection, another autoimmune disease, pregnancy or lactation was excluded. Diagnoses were established on the basis of clinical symptoms, serum thyroxine and TRAb, thyroid ultrasound, and orbital computed tomography. Ficoll-Paque density gradient centrifugation was used to isolate PBMCs from approximately 11 ml of fresh peripheral blood. Total RNA was extracted using Trizol reagent, and RNA quality was assessed on an Agilent 2100 Bioanalyzer. TCR beta CDR3 regions were amplified from RNA transcripts. For the first round of RT-PCR on the TCR CDR3, the HTBI primer set was used together with the Qiagen OneStep RT-PCR kit. Libraries were constructed in a second round of multiplex PCR, after which size selection and purification were carried out. Sequencing of the libraries was done on an Illumina HiSeq2000 using paired-end 100 bp reads. Processing in the source paper ran as follows. Raw data were processed with SOAPnuke, discarding reads with adapters, uncalled bases, mean Phred below 15, or no exact constant-primer or identifier match. COPE v1.2.5 was used to merge the high-quality paired reads, and each unique nucleotide sequence was defined as a clonotype. MiTCR v1.1 was used to align clonotypes to the IMGT TRBV, TRBD and TRBJ reference segments. Only V-J combinations with frequency above 0.0001, covering 99% to 99.2% of repertoires, were analysed. A TCS score was defined as the ratio of F50 (clonal expansion) to E x V (chaos), with BLOSUM62-based TCRdist applied between CDR3 peptides within each V-J. Welch's t-statistics and random forest reduced just over 500 V-J features to about 12, which were used in a naive Bayes classifier (R e1071). TCRdb took the public reads, trimmed them with fastp at Q25, ran MiXCR for clone calling and kept in-frame beta chains. For every CDR3 protein sequence, its rows merge into one entry that carries the most common genes and DNA. What appears here as the V and J calls and clone size reflects TCRdb's work, not the paper's. This sample gives about 620,000 distinct CDR3 sequences in total; around 16% of them show up just once. The ten largest clonotypes hold approximately 3.8% of the sample.

The CDR3 goes from the cysteine to the phenylalanine over 15 residues. The CDR3 DNA has 45 bases and is translated from base 1. CDR1 SQVTM and CDR2 ANQGSEA are derived from the germline V gene. The V end gives up 7 bases and the J end 2 bases, leaving 13 bases in the junction not matched to a gene. This clonotype was counted only a few times. Its antigen target is currently unknown. There are no base qualities to consult, and no much larger clone falls within one base. Sequences were obtained from blood. The receptor was derived from a woman in her twenties or thirties with Graves' hyperthyroidism. The sequence joins TRBV29-1 to TRBJ2-7, with TRBD2 identical over 8 junction bases. The CDR3 protein: CSGQEAGGPPYEQYF. The DNA reads TGCAGCGGCCAAGAGGCGGGGGGACCCCCCTACGAGCAGTACTTC.